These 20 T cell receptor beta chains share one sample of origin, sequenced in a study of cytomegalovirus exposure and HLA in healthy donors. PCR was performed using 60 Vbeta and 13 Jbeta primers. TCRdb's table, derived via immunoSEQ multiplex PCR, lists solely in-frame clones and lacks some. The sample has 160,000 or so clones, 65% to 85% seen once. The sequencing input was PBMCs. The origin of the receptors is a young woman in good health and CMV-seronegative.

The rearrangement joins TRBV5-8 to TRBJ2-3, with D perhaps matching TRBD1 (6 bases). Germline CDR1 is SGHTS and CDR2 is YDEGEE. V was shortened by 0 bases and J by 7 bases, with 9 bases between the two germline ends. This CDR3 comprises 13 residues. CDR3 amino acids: CASSLGTVNTQYF. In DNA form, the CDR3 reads TGTGCCAGCAGCTTGGGGACAGTCAATACGCAGTATTTT.

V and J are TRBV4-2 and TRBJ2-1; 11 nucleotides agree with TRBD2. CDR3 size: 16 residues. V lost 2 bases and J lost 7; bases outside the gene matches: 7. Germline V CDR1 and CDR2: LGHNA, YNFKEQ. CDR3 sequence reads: CASSQHGTSGSNEQFF. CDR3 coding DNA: TGTGCCAGCAGCCAACACGGGACTAGCGGTTCTAATGAGCAGTTCTTC.

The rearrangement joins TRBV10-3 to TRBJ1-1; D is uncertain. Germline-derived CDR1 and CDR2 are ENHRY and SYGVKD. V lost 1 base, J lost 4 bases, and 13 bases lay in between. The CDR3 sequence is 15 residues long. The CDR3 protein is CAISEYEGVGTEAFF. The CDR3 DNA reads TGTGCCATCAGTGAGTATGAGGGTGTGGGCACTGAAGCTTTCTTT.

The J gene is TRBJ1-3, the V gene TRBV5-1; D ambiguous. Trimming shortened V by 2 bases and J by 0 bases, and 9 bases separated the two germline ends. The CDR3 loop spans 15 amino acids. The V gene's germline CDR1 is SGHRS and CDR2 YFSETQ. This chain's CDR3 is CASSFDEGSGNTIYF. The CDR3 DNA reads TGCGCCAGCAGCTTCGACGAGGGCTCTGGAAACACCATATATTTT.

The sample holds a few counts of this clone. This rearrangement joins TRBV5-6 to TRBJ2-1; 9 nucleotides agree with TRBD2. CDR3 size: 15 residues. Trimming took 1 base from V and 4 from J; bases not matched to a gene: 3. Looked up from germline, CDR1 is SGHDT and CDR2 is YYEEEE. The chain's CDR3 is CASSLTLAGYNEQFF. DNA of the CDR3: TGTGCCAGCAGCTTGACCCTAGCGGGATACAATGAGCAGTTCTTC.

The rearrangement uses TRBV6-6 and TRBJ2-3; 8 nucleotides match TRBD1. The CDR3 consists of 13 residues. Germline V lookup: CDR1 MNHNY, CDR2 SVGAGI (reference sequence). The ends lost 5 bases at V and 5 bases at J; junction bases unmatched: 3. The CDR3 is CASSRQGKDTQYF. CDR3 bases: TGTGCCAGCAGTCGACAGGGGAAAGATACGCAGTATTTT.

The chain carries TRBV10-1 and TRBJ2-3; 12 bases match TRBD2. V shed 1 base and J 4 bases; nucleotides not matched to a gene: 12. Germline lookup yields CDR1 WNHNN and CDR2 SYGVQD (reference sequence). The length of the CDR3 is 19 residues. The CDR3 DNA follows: TGCGCCAGCAGTGAGTTCTCCGGACTAGCGGGGCACTCCCCAGATACGCAGTATTTT. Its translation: CASSEFSGLAGHSPDTQYF.

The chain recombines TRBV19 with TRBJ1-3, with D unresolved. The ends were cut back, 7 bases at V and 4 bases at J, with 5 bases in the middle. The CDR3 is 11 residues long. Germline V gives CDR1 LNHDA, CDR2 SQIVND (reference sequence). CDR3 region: CASKSGNTIYF. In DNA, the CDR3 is TGTGCCAGTAAATCGGGAAACACCATATATTTT.

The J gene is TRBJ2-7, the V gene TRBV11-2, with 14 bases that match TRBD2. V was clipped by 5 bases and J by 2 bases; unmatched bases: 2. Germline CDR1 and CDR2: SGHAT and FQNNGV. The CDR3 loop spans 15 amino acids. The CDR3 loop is CASSKTSGGAYEQYF. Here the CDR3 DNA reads TGTGCCAGCAGCAAGACTAGCGGGGGGGCCTACGAGCAGTACTTC.

The CDR3 loop reads CASSWGEGDTQYF. CDR3 coding DNA: TGCGCCAGCAGCTGGGGGGAAGGAGATACGCAGTATTTT. The V call is TRBV5-1, the J call TRBJ2-3, with TRBD2 as a possible D gene (6 bases). V was clipped by 3 bases and J by 5 bases, with 10 bases between them. This CDR3 contains 13 residues. The V gene's germline CDR1 is SGHRS and CDR2 YFSETQ.

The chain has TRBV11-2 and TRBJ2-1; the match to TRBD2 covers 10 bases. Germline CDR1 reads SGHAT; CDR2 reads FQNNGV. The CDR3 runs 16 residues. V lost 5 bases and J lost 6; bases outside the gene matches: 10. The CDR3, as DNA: TGTGCCAGCAGCCCCCATCTAGCGGGGGCTCTCAATGAGCAGTTCTTC. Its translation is CASSPHLAGALNEQFF.

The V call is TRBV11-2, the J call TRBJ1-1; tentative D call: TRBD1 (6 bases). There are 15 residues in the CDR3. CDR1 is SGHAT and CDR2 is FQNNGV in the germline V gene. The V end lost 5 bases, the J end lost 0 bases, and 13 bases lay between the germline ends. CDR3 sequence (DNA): TGTGCCAGCAGCCCCAGGACAGCCATGAACACTGAAGCTTTCTTT. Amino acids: CASSPRTAMNTEAFF. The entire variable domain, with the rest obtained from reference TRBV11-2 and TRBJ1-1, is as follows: EAGVAQSPRYKIIEKRQSVAFWCNPISGHATLYWYQQILGQGPKLLIQFQNNGVVDDSQLPKDRFSAERLKGVDSTLKIQPAKLEDSAVYLCASSPRTAMNTEAFFGQGTRLTVV.

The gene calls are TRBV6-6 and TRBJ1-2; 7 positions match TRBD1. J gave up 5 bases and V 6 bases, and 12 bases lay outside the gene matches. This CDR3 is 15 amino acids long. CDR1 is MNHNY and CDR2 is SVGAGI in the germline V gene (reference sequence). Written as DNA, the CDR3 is TGTGCCAGCAGGGAAACAGGGGCAAGCTTTTATGGCTACACCTTC. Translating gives CASRETGASFYGYTF.

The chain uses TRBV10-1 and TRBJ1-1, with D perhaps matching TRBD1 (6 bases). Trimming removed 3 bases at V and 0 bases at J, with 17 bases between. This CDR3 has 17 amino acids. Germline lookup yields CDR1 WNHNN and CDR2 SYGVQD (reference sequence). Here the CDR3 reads CASSDIGGPFMNTEAFF. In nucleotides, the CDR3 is TGCGCCAGCAGTGATATTGGGGGCCCCTTTATGAACACTGAAGCTTTCTTT.

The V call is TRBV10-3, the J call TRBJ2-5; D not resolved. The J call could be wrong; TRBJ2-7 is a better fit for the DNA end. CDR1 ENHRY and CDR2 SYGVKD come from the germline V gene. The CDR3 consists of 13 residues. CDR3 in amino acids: CATSLDWGYEQYF. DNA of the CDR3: TGTGCCACCAGCCTAGACTGGGGCTACGAGCAGTACTTC.

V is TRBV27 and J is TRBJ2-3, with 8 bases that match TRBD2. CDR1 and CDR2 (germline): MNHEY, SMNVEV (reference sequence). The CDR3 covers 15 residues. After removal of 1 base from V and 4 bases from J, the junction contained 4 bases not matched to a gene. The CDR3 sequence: CASSLYGGASDTQYF. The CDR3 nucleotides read TGTGCCAGCAGTTTATACGGGGGGGCGTCAGATACGCAGTATTTT.

This CDR3 reads CASSLGRGTSGVNGELFF. CDR3 in DNA: TGTGCCAGCAGCCTCGGGAGGGGGACTAGCGGGGTTAACGGGGAGCTGTTTTTT. This chain connects TRBV5-4 to TRBJ2-2, with 13 bases aligning to TRBD2. CDR3 size: 18 residues. V was clipped by 4 bases and J by 7 bases; unmatched bases: 13. Per the germline V gene, CDR1 is SGHNT and CDR2 is YYREEE (reference sequence).

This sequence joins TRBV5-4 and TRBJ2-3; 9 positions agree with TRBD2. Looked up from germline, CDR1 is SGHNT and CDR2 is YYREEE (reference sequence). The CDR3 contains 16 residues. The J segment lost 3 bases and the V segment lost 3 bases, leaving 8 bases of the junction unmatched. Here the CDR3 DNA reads TGTGCCAGCAGCTGGGCGGGAGGGGGGAGGACAGATACGCAGTATTTT. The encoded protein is CASSWAGGGRTDTQYF.

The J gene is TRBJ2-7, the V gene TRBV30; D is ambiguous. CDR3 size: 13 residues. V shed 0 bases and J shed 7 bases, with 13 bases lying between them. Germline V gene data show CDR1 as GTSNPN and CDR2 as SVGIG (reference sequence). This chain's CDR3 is CAWSVWVAREQYF. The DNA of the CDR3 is TGTGCCTGGAGTGTTTGGGTGGCTAGAGAGCAGTACTTC.

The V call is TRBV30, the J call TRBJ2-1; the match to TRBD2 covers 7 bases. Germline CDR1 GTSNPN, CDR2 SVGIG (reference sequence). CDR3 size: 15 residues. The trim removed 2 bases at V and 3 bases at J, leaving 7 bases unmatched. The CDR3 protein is CAWSTKRGVYNEQFF. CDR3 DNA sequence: TGTGCCTGGAGTACAAAGCGGGGCGTCTACAATGAGCAGTTCTTC.